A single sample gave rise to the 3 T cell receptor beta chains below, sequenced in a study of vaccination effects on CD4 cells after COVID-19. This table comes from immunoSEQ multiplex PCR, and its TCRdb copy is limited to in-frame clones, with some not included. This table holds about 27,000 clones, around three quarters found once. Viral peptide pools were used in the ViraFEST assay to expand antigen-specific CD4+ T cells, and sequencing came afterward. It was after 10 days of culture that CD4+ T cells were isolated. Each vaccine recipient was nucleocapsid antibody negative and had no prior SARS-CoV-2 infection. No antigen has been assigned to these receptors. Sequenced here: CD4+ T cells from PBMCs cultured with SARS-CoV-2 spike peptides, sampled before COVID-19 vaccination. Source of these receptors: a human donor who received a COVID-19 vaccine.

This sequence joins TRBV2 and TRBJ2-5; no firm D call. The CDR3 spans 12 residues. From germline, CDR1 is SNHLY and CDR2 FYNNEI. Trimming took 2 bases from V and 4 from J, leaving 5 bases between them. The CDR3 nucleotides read TGTGCCAGCAGTGAATTCGGAGAGACCCAGTACTTC. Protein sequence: CASSEFGETQYF.

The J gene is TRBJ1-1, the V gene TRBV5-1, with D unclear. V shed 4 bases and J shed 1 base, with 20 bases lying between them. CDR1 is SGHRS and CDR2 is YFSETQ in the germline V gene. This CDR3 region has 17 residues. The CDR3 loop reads CASSASVGAGGNTEAFF. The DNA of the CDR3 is TGCGCCAGCAGCGCTAGCGTGGGAGCAGGTGGGAACACTGAAGCTTTCTTT. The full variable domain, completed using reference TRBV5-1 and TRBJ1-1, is KAGVTQTPRYLIKTRGQQVTLSCSPISGHRSVSWYQQTPGQGLQFLFEYFSETQRNKGNFPGRFSGRQFSNSRSEMNVSTLELGDSALYLCASSASVGAGGNTEAFFGQGTRLTVV.

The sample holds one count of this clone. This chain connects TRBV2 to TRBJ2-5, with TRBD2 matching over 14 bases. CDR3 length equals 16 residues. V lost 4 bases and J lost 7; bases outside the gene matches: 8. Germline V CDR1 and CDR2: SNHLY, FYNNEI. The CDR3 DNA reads TGTGCCAGCAGTGCTGGACTAGCGGGAGGCCGGGGGACCCAGTACTTC. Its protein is CASSAGLAGGRGTQYF.